The present T cell receptor beta chain was sequenced within a study of CD8+CD57+ T cells in acquired aplastic anemia. Germline V gene data show CDR1 as SNHLY and CDR2 as FYNNEI. A total of 15 residues make up the CDR3, ends included. This clonotype showed up just once. Its target is not known. The conserved phenylalanine or tryptophan normally closing the CDR3 is absent here, so this likely arose from a read error. The limits of the CDR3 on the DNA are not certain, so only TCRdb's listed CDR3 is given. Patients chosen for sequencing had shown CD8+CD57+ cell expansion by flow cytometry. The TCR beta profiling, which covered VDJ combination and CDR3 sequence, was carried out using genomic DNA as the template. Via MiXCR, TCRdb re-called the reads, giving one row per CDR3 protein. The sample lists a few hundred thousand distinct CDR3 sequences, 82% occurring once. Study-wide results and caveats: Shared by patients and controls, 25 to 30 CD8+ CDR3s were abundant in patients.

The specimen was sorted CD4+, CD8+, or CD8+CD57+ T cells (not recorded which) from PBMCs. The clonotype originates from a human donor with aplastic anemia. This sequence joins TRBV2 and TRBJ1-1; the table assigns TRBD1, which was not confirmed against the DNA. This CDR3 is CASSDGGVHEQFFVL.